These 27 T cell receptor beta chains originate from one sample sequenced in a study of shared clonotypes between healthy human individuals. TCRdb's table, derived via immunoSEQ multiplex PCR, lists solely in-frame clones and lacks some. The data show 450,000 to 500,000 clones, with over 70% seen just once and over 9.5% held by the top ten. The source material was PBMCs. The receptors here all came from a woman aged 40 to 55 in good health. Some clones in this sample may be carry-over from other donors' samples.

The rearrangement links TRBV2 to TRBJ2-5; D could derive from TRBD1 or TRBD2 (5 bases each). The CDR3 runs to 13 residues. Looked up from germline, CDR1 is SNHLY and CDR2 is FYNNEI. Trimming stripped 6 bases from V and 5 bases from J, with 13 bases between. The chain's CDR3 is CASSGDRRETQYF. The CDR3 region has the DNA TGTGCCAGCAGCGGGGACCGCCGGGAGACCCAGTACTTC.

Comment on this clone: A far larger clone lies a single base away; this is likely a read error. Other DNA sequences of this sample code for an identical CDR3. V and J are TRBV5-1 and TRBJ2-1, with D perhaps being TRBD1 or TRBD2 (5 bases each). The ends were cut back, 3 bases at V and 10 bases at J, with 20 bases in the middle. Per the germline V gene, CDR1 is SGHRS and CDR2 is YFSETQ. The CDR3 is made up of 15 amino acids. CDR3 bases: TGCGCCAGCAGCTCTTTGGGGGAGCCATTGAACGAGCAGTTCTTC. Translating gives CASSSLGEPLNEQFF. Using reference TRBV5-1 and TRBJ2-1 for the parts outside the CDR3, the full variable domain is KAGVTQTPRYLIKTRGQQVTLSCSPISGHRSVSWYQQTPGQGLQFLFEYFSETQRNKGNFPGRFSGRQFSNSRSEMNVSTLELGDSALYLCASSSLGEPLNEQFFGPGTRLTVL.

Concerning this clone itself: With a much larger clone just one base away, this may be a read error. The sample holds other DNA sequences that translate to the same CDR3. V is TRBV23-1 and J is TRBJ2-7; no clear D. TRBV23-1 is treated as an ORF (open reading frame) with a function not yet certain. The CDR3 length is 9 residues. V lost 10 bases, J lost 4 bases, and 5 bases lay in between. CDR3 nucleotide sequence: TGCGCCACCAAGTACGAGCAGTACTTC. Its protein product is CATKYEQYF.

The chain links TRBV27 to TRBJ2-7, with D possibly called TRBD1 or TRBD2 (5 bases each). The CDR3 loop spans 16 amino acids. The germline V gene encodes CDR1 MNHEY and CDR2 SMNVEV (reference sequence). V lost 3 bases and J 4 bases, leaving 19 bases between the germline ends. The CDR3 coding sequence is TGTGCCAGCAGTTTTTCTTGGGACGCCCGAAGTTACGAGCAGTACTTC. Protein sequence: CASSFSWDARSYEQYF.

This chain joins TRBV7-2 and TRBJ1-1, with D perhaps matching TRBD1 (6 bases). V lost 1 base to trimming and J lost 2 bases, with 14 bases between them. This CDR3 has 16 residues. CDR1 and CDR2 (germline): SGHTA, FQGNSA. DNA of the CDR3: TGTGCCAGCAGCTTAGATCAGGGGATTGGCAACACTGAAGCTTTCTTT. It encodes CASSLDQGIGNTEAFF.

The chain joins TRBV5-4 to TRBJ2-3; TRBD1 agrees at 10 bases. V gave up 3 bases and J gave up 2 bases; unmatched junction bases: 3. Looked up from germline, CDR1 is SGHNT and CDR2 is YYREEE (reference sequence). The CDR3 runs 15 residues. CDR3 amino acids: CASSSDRGYTDTQYF. Here the CDR3 DNA reads TGTGCCAGCAGCTCGGACAGGGGGTACACAGATACGCAGTATTTT. The entire variable domain, with the rest obtained from reference TRBV5-4 and TRBJ2-3, is as follows: ETGVTQSPTHLIKTRGQQVTLRCSSQSGHNTVSWYQQALGQGPQFIFQYYREEENGRGNFPPRFSGLQFPNYSSELNVNALELDDSALYLCASSSDRGYTDTQYFGPGTRLTVL.

The CDR3, as DNA: TGTGCCAGCAGCGCGAGCCACGGAGCGGGAGGCGTCGAGCAGTACTTC. Encoded protein: CASSASHGAGGVEQYF. This chain uses TRBV9 with TRBJ2-7, with 9 bases lining up with TRBD2. V gave up 3 bases and J gave up 6 bases; unmatched junction bases: 13. The CDR3 spans 16 residues. CDR1 and CDR2 (germline): SGDLS, YYNGEE.

This chain connects TRBV7-2 to TRBJ2-7, with D uncertain. There are 11 residues in the CDR3. With 5 bases removed from V and 3 bases from J, the gap between germline ends came to 5 bases. CDR1 SGHTA and CDR2 FQGNSA come from the germline V gene. CDR3 sequence (DNA): TGTGCCAGCAGCGGCCTCTACGAGCAGTACTTC. Its protein product is CASSGLYEQYF.

This chain connects TRBV5-1 to TRBJ1-1, with D unresolved. The CDR3 extends over 13 amino acids. Trimming removed 2 bases at V and 1 base at J, with 6 bases between. Germline V gene data show CDR1 as SGHRS and CDR2 as YFSETQ. The CDR3: CASSFDTNTEAFF. CDR3 sequence (DNA): TGCGCCAGCAGCTTTGACACGAACACTGAAGCTTTCTTT.

The chain uses TRBV18 and TRBJ2-1; D gene uncertain. The CDR3 length is 14 residues. Germline assignment: CDR1 KGHSH and CDR2 LQKENI. The V end was cut by 6 bases, the J end by 4 bases, with 13 bases between. The DNA of the CDR3 is TGTGCCAGCTCTCCCGGGCGGTCTTACAATGAGCAGTTCTTC. Translation: CASSPGRSYNEQFF.

For the CDR3, the DNA is TGTGCCAGCAGCTTATGGCAGGGAAACACCGGGGAGCTGTTTTTT. Translated: CASSLWQGNTGELFF. This chain uses TRBV7-9 with TRBJ2-2, with D perhaps TRBD1 (5 bases). The germline V and J ends were trimmed by 2 bases and 2 bases, with 9 bases remaining between them. CDR1 SEHNR and CDR2 FQNEAQ come from the germline V gene (reference sequence). The length of the CDR3 is 15 residues.

In this sample, this clone turned up once. A far more abundant clone sits one base away, making this likely a read error. The chain has TRBV6-1 and TRBJ2-5; perhaps TRBD2 as D (7 bases). Deletions cut 1 base from V and 7 bases from J, with 16 bases between. In germline, CDR1 is MNHNS, CDR2 SASEGT. This CDR3 spans 15 amino acids. CDR3 loop: CASSEVEGGLGTQYF. CDR3 in DNA: TGTGCCAGCAGTGAAGTGGAGGGGGGGTTAGGGACCCAGTACTTC.

The rearrangement joins TRBV27 to TRBJ2-6; 8 nucleotides align to TRBD1. Trimming took 7 bases from V and 2 from J; bases not matched to a gene: 10. This CDR3 is built from 17 residues. Germline V gene sequence: CDR1 MNHEY, CDR2 SMNVEV (reference sequence). The CDR3 protein is CASNSMGRGPGANVLTF. In DNA, the CDR3 is TGTGCCAGCAACTCCATGGGCAGGGGGCCTGGGGCCAACGTCCTGACTTTC.

As concerns this clone: A far larger clone is one base from this, pointing to a likely read error. Written as DNA, the CDR3 is TGTGCCAGCGAGTATTTAGCGGGAGGGGGGACCGTGGAGCTGTTTTTT. Amino acids: CASEYLAGGGTVELFF. The chain uses TRBV6-4 and TRBJ2-2, with 11 positions matching TRBD2. CDR1 and CDR2 (germline): MRHNA, SNTAGT. The CDR3 covers 16 residues.

CDR3 sequence reads: CASLGTAASSYNEQFF. CDR3 sequence (DNA): TGTGCCAGCCTGGGGACAGCGGCAAGCTCCTACAATGAGCAGTTCTTC. The genes are TRBV28 and TRBJ2-1; 7 bases are shared with TRBD1. Germline V gives CDR1 MDHEN, CDR2 SYDVKM. The CDR3 length is 16 residues. The ends lost 8 bases at V and 0 bases at J; junction bases unmatched: 10.

The genes are TRBV20-1 and TRBJ2-1; D not resolved. The CDR3 has 11 residues. Germline assignment: CDR1 DFQATT and CDR2 SNEGSKA (reference sequence). Trimming pared 2 bases from V and 10 bases from J, leaving 9 bases between. In nucleotides, the CDR3 is TGCAGTGCTAGAATTAGAAGCGAGCAGTTCTTC. Translated, it gives CSARIRSEQFF.

The chain carries TRBV29-1 and TRBJ1-5, with D hard to call. V dropped 5 bases and J dropped 7 bases, with 15 bases sitting between them. CDR1 is SQVTM and CDR2 is ANQGSEA in the germline V gene. The length of the CDR3 is 13 residues. In DNA form, the CDR3 reads TGCAGCGTTATAACCCACCTGGACCAGCCCCAGCATTTT. This gives the protein CSVITHLDQPQHF.

V usage is TRBV5-4 and J usage is TRBJ2-7; the match to TRBD2 covers 9 bases. This CDR3 has 16 residues. V was pared by 0 bases and J by 4 bases, with 8 bases of the junction left unmatched. Germline CDR1 reads SGHNT; CDR2 reads YYREEE (reference sequence). CDR3 sequence reads: CASSLGLAGSGYEQYF. DNA for the CDR3: TGTGCCAGCAGCTTGGGGCTAGCGGGAAGTGGGTACGAGCAGTACTTC.

With respect to this clone: This may arise from a read error, as a much more abundant clone is one base away. This CDR3 is also generated by other DNA sequences in the sample. The J gene is TRBJ2-1, the V gene TRBV5-4, with D possibly being TRBD1 or TRBD2 (5 bases each). Germline V gene sequence: CDR1 SGHNT, CDR2 YYREEE (reference sequence). Trimming removed 3 bases from V and 4 bases from J, with 14 bases in between. The CDR3 has 15 amino acids. In DNA form, the CDR3 reads TGTGCCAGCAGCTCCGGTACAGGAGGTTACAATGAGCAGTTCTTC. Its translation is CASSSGTGGYNEQFF.

The rearrangement links TRBV7-3 to TRBJ1-1; D gene ambiguous. This CDR3 region has 13 residues. V lost 5 bases to trimming and J lost 0 bases, with 7 bases between them. Per germline, CDR1 SGHTA and CDR2 FQGTGA. The CDR3 loop is CASSADLNTEAFF. The CDR3 DNA is TGTGCCAGCAGCGCAGACCTGAACACTGAAGCTTTCTTT.

CDR3 DNA sequence: TGTGCCAGCAGCGTAGATGCGACAGGGGAGGAGGAGCAGTACTTC. Its translation is CASSVDATGEEEQYF. V usage is TRBV9 and J usage is TRBJ2-7; 8 bases line up with TRBD1. The trim removed 0 bases at V and 7 bases at J, leaving 9 bases unmatched. The CDR3 consists of 15 residues. Germline assignment: CDR1 SGDLS and CDR2 YYNGEE.

V is TRBV5-6 and J is TRBJ2-7; D is perhaps TRBD2 (6 bases). Germline V CDR1 and CDR2: SGHDT, YYEEEE. Trimming removed 5 bases from V and 7 bases from J, with 19 bases in between. The CDR3 extends over 14 amino acids. The CDR3 sequence: CASRGTGARREQYF. The CDR3 DNA is TGTGCCAGCAGGGGTACGGGAGCCCGCCGGGAGCAGTACTTC.

Turning to this clone: A far larger clone is only one base removed, so a read error is likely. The chain links TRBV19 to TRBJ2-2, with TRBD1 matching over 7 bases. The CDR3 runs to 12 residues. Germline CDR1 is LNHDA and CDR2 is SQIVND (reference sequence). The V and J ends lost 5 bases and 13 bases, in that order; junction bases with no gene match: 7. The CDR3: CASSSDRRRLFF. The CDR3 bases are TGTGCCAGTAGTTCGGACAGGCGGAGGCTGTTTTTT.

The gene calls are TRBV5-6 and TRBJ1-3; tentatively, D is TRBD1 (5 bases). The CDR3 runs to 16 residues. Trimming removed 4 bases at V and 0 bases at J, with 14 bases between. Germline V gene sequence: CDR1 SGHDT, CDR2 YYEEEE. The CDR3 region has the DNA TGTGCCAGCAGCAAGGGGAGTTCGGTCTCTGGAAACACCATATATTTT. Translating gives CASSKGSSVSGNTIYF.

Remarks on this clone: A far larger clone is off by one base, so a read error is likely. Other DNA sequences in this specimen translate into the identical CDR3. V gene TRBV6-5 combines with J gene TRBJ1-5; perhaps TRBD1 as D (5 bases). The ends were cut back, 5 bases at V and 6 bases at J, with 17 bases in the middle. The germline gives CDR1 MNHEY, CDR2 SVGAGI. This CDR3 spans 15 amino acids. CDR3 DNA: TGTGCCAGCAGTCCCCAGTGGGGGGGGAGTCAGCCCCAGCATTTT. Translated: CASSPQWGGSQPQHF.

A note on this clone: One base separates it from a far larger clone, so it is likely a read error. Since the CDR3 does not end with the conserved phenylalanine or tryptophan, this likely comes from a read error. J is TRBJ1-1 and V is TRBV11-3; a possible D gene is TRBD1 (6 bases). The germline V and J ends were trimmed by 2 bases and 5 bases, with 12 bases remaining between them. Germline CDR1 and CDR2: SGHNT and YENEEA. The CDR3 length is 14 residues. CDR3 residues: CASSLNRVGTEAFS. Here the CDR3 DNA reads TGTGCCAGCAGCTTAAACAGGGTTGGTACTGAAGCTTTCTCT.

This clone was seen only once. The chain uses TRBV5-4 and TRBJ1-4, with 10 bases matching TRBD1. With V trimmed by 4 bases and J by 5 bases, 5 bases remained unmatched. This CDR3 has 15 residues. Germline loops: CDR1 SGHNT, CDR2 YYREEE (reference sequence). The CDR3 nucleotides read TGTGCCAGCAGCCCGACAGGGGGCAAAAATGAAAAACTGTTTTTT. It encodes CASSPTGGKNEKLFF.